The present entry profiles one TCR beta chain with its context. The target antigen is unknown. Germline V gene lookup returns CDR1 KGHSH and CDR2 LQKENI. V lost 3 bases and J lost 2, with 8 bases in between. The CDR3 has 13 residues. This sample stems from a study of OX40 agonist ivuxolimab in advanced cancers. Study-wide background: Ivuxolimab is a fully human IgG2 antibody that activates OX40 (CD134). Patients in the trial were receiving intravenous ivuxolimab every 2 weeks, at doses of 0.01 to 10 mg/kg.

Data came from immunoSEQ multiplex PCR; TCRdb stores just in-frame clones and leaves some out. The table lists under 140,000 clones, approximately 90% of them singletons, with about 0.3% in the top ten. The study, taken as a whole, reports: Compared with CD4+, CD8+ T cells on average had more expanded clones.

This TCR derives from an adult with an advanced solid tumor such as melanoma, head and neck, liver or kidney cancer. This chain uses TRBV18 with TRBJ2-7; no definite D call. The sample consisted of CD4+ or CD8+ T cells sorted from blood, taken in a trial of the OX40 agonist ivuxolimab. The CDR3 DNA reads TGTGCCAGCTCACCGACGGTTACCTACGAGCAGTACTTC. The encoded protein is CASSPTVTYEQYF.